This TCR beta chain was obtained from a study of blood T cells in healthy people across ages. Using a J-beta primer mix together with a sample-barcoded 5' primer, a second PCR was run for about 6 to 12 cycles. TCRdb re-called the 5' RACE reads through MiXCR, storing one row per CDR3 protein. The sample has nearly 1 million distinct CDR3 sequences, about 51% seen once. This clonotype was picked up a small number of times. Its antigen remains unidentified. Study-level points and caveats: Because donor CMV status was unknown, expanded clonotype changes were possibly confounded.

This CDR3 spans 17 amino acids. Germline-derived CDR1 and CDR2 are MNHEY and SVGEGT. V lost 4 bases to trimming and J lost 3 bases; unmatched junction nucleotides: 11. The TCR sequence derives from a woman aged 55 to 70 in good health. V usage is TRBV6-2 or TRBV6-3 and J usage is TRBJ2-7; 11 bases are shared with TRBD2. The sequencing sample was made of blood. The CDR3 spells CASSSEGGTSGYYEQYF. In DNA form, the CDR3 reads TGTGCCAGCAGTTCCGAAGGCGGGACTAGCGGATACTACGAGCAGTACTTC.